The next 11 T cell receptor beta chains were all read from a single sample in a study of shared clonotypes between healthy human individuals. Only in-frame clones appear in the TCRdb table, and some are missing; sequencing was by immunoSEQ multiplex PCR. The repertoire holds about 2 million clones, with roughly 96% as singletons. Material: naive CD4+ T cells sorted from blood. Subset of the sample: CD45RA+ positively selected. The receptor source for this set is a man between 18 and 35 years old in good health.

With regard to this clone: Distinct nucleotide sequences in the sample also encode this CDR3. The genes are TRBV5-1 and TRBJ1-1; 7 nucleotides match TRBD1. The V gene's germline CDR1 is SGHRS and CDR2 YFSETQ. The CDR3 extends over 14 amino acids. V shed 3 bases, J shed 2 bases, and the junction held 4 bases outside the gene matches. As DNA, the CDR3 is TGCGCCAGCAGCTCGGGACAGCCTAACACTGAAGCTTTCTTT. This encodes CASSSGQPNTEAFF.

V is TRBV19 and J is TRBJ2-3; 9 positions agree with TRBD1. CDR3 size: 15 residues. Germline V gives CDR1 LNHDA, CDR2 SQIVND (reference sequence). Trimming removed 7 bases from V and 4 bases from J; junction bases left unmatched: 9. The CDR3 protein is CASTNTGGFPDTQYF. The CDR3 bases are TGTGCCAGTACCAATACAGGGGGCTTCCCAGATACGCAGTATTTT.

This clone came up many times. Other nucleotide sequences in the sample specify the same CDR3. V is TRBV5-1 and J is TRBJ2-3, with 7 bases identical to TRBD1. J lost 2 bases, V lost 0 bases, and 6 bases had no gene match. This CDR3 is built from 16 residues. Germline values: CDR1 SGHRS, CDR2 YFSETQ. CDR3 protein: CASSLAGTASTDTQYF. The CDR3 bases are TGCGCCAGCAGCTTGGCTGGGACAGCCTCCACAGATACGCAGTATTTT.

This clone has just one count. The rearrangement joins TRBV10-2 to TRBJ2-7, with D maybe TRBD2 (7 bases). The CDR3 covers 14 residues. Germline V gene lookup returns CDR1 WSHSY and CDR2 SAAADI. Trimming took off 8 bases at V and 5 bases at J, with 19 bases between the two ends. CDR3 loop: CASAGESGKNEQYF. CDR3 sequence (DNA): TGCGCCAGCGCAGGGGAAAGCGGGAAGAACGAGCAGTACTTC.

This sequence joins TRBV5-1 and TRBJ2-1, with 7 nucleotides matching TRBD1. The CDR3 runs to 13 residues. V gave up 4 bases and J gave up 9 bases; unmatched junction bases: 7. Germline V CDR1 and CDR2: SGHRS, YFSETQ. The CDR3 reads CASSPQQGIEQFF. The CDR3, as DNA: TGCGCCAGCAGCCCCCAACAGGGGATTGAGCAGTTCTTC.

The V gene is TRBV11-2, the J gene TRBJ2-7; D is possibly TRBD1 (6 bases). There are 15 residues in the CDR3. V gave up 3 bases and J gave up 2 bases, with 14 bases separating them. Germline CDR1 reads SGHAT; CDR2 reads FQNNGV. In DNA form, the CDR3 reads TGTGCCAGCAGCTTGGGATGGGACACTCCCTACGAGCAGTACTTC. It translates to CASSLGWDTPYEQYF.

A note on this clone: This sample includes further DNA sequences coding for the same CDR3. The V and J genes are TRBV28 and TRBJ1-2; D is unresolved. Trimming removed 1 base from V and 6 bases from J, with 6 bases in between. The CDR3 extends over 12 amino acids. Germline assignment: CDR1 MDHEN and CDR2 SYDVKM. DNA for the CDR3: TGTGCCAGCAGTTTATTGAGGGATGGCTACACCTTC. Its translation: CASSLLRDGYTF.

This clone has just one count. Other DNA sequences in the same sample also yield this CDR3. This chain joins TRBV6-5 and TRBJ2-7; D remains unclear. Trimming stripped 6 bases from V and 6 bases from J, with 12 bases between. The CDR3 spans 12 residues. The germline CDR1 and CDR2 sequences are MNHEY and SVGAGI. DNA of the CDR3: TGTGCCAGCAGGAGACCCCTCGGCGAGCAGTACTTC. Translation: CASRRPLGEQYF.

The count of this clone is one. The chain uses TRBV7-2 and TRBJ2-7; 7 bases map to TRBD2. Germline values: CDR1 SGHTA, CDR2 FQGNSA. J lost 3 bases, V lost 5 bases, and 7 bases had no gene match. The CDR3 sequence is 14 residues long. CDR3 in DNA: TGTGCCAGCAGCCGGGGGGTAGGCCGCTACGAGCAGTACTTC. As protein: CASSRGVGRYEQYF.

The table lists this clone with a count of one. The chain recombines TRBV27 with TRBJ1-6; no firm D call. CDR3 size: 15 residues. Germline assignment: CDR1 MNHEY and CDR2 SMNVEV (reference sequence). V lost 6 bases, J lost 5 bases, and 14 bases lay in between. The CDR3 is CASSQVLANNSPLHF. The CDR3 region has the DNA TGTGCCAGCAGCCAGGTATTGGCTAATAATTCACCCCTCCACTTT.

The chain is built from TRBV5-1 and TRBJ1-6; 7 bases are a match to TRBD1. This CDR3 spans 17 amino acids. From germline, CDR1 is SGHRS and CDR2 YFSETQ. The trim removed 0 bases at V and 7 bases at J, leaving 10 bases unmatched. CDR3 DNA sequence: TGCGCCAGCAGCTTGGGATCACAGGGGTTACTAAATTCACCCCTCCACTTT. Its protein product is CASSLGSQGLLNSPLHF.